These 3 T cell receptor beta chains were all obtained from the same sample, sequenced in a study of tumor and adjacent non-tumor tissue in lung cancer. TCRbeta libraries were built with three rounds of nested PCR, modified from ARM-PCR. TCRdb reanalysed the multiplex PCR reads using MiXCR and keeps one entry per CDR3 protein. This sample has approximately 86,000 distinct CDR3 sequences; around 70% occur once, and the top ten carry under 9.5%. This sample's RNA came from whole unsorted tissue. Material: lung tumor tissue. The receptors were sampled from a woman aged 40 to 50 with non-small cell lung cancer.

The rearrangement uses TRBV5-4 and TRBJ2-1, with a possible D match to TRBD2 (6 bases). This CDR3 region has 14 residues. The germline V gene encodes CDR1 SGHNT and CDR2 YYREEE (reference sequence). CDR3 nucleotides: TGTTCAAGTCAAGGCGGGAACTCCTACAATGAGCAGTTCTTC. Translating gives CSSQGGNSYNEQFF.

The chain joins TRBV12-3 or TRBV12-4 to TRBJ2-2; tentatively, D is TRBD1 or TRBD2 (6 bases each). V shed 8 bases and J shed 6 bases, with 16 bases lying between them. This CDR3 contains 14 residues. The CDR3 reads CASCLRGAAGELFF. In DNA form, the CDR3 reads TGTGCCAGCTGTCTTAGGGGGGCGGCCGGGGAGCTGTTTTTT.

The rearrangement uses TRBV4-1 and TRBJ1-1; D unclear. The CDR3 totals 11 residues. The V gene's germline CDR1 is MGHRA and CDR2 YSYEKL. Trimming stripped 7 bases from V and 7 bases from J, with 10 bases between. The CDR3 region is CASTCRLEAFF. CDR3 nucleotide sequence: TGCGCCAGCACATGTCGCCTTGAAGCTTTCTTT.